These T cell receptor beta chains were read from a single sample in a study of shared clonotypes between healthy human individuals. Assay used: immunoSEQ multiplex PCR; TCRdb lists only in-frame clones, some missing. Among fewer than 200,000 clones, about 66% were seen once, and the ten largest hold 8% to 13%. The sequencing input was memory CD4+ T cells sorted from blood. The source is a young man in good health. The CDR3 runs from the conserved cysteine through the conserved F or W. The order of the fields is CDR3 protein, CDR3 DNA, J gene, D gene, V gene, clone size. The D gene is left open where the match is weak. Where a row states a size, it is once, few, many or the class of an expanded clone; other rows omit it.

CASSRIPGLAGHNEQFF	TGTGCCAGCTCTCGGATTCCGGGACTAGCGGGACACAATGAGCAGTTCTTC	TRBJ2-1	TRBD2	TRBV18	-
CASSSQQGLGYTF	TGTGCCAGCAGCTCCCAACAGGGTTTGGGCTACACCTTC	TRBJ1-2	-	TRBV7-2	-
CASSVRSTDTQYF	TGTGCCAGCAGCGTACGAAGCACAGATACGCAGTATTTT	TRBJ2-3	-	TRBV9	-
CASRGLAGVYEQFF	TGTGCCAGCAGGGGACTAGCGGGAGTCTATGAGCAGTTCTTC	TRBJ2-1	TRBD2	TRBV27	-
CASRRGEQETQYF	TGTGCCAGCAGGCGTGGGGAACAAGAGACCCAGTACTTC	TRBJ2-5	-	TRBV5-5	-
CASSLASSGSLYEQYF	TGTGCCAGCAGCTTGGCCTCTAGCGGGAGTCTCTACGAGCAGTACTTC	TRBJ2-7	TRBD2	TRBV5-4	-
CASSAKRGPTEAFF	TGTGCCAGCAGCGCGAAAAGGGGGCCCACTGAAGCTTTCTTT	TRBJ1-1	TRBD1	TRBV7-3	-
CASSLLSAASTDTQYF	TGTGCCAGCAGCTTGCTGTCTGCGGCTAGCACAGATACGCAGTATTTT	TRBJ2-3	-	TRBV5-6	-
CASSPQGNTGELFF	TGCGCCAGCAGCCCGCAGGGGAACACCGGGGAGCTGTTTTTT	TRBJ2-2	-	TRBV5-1	many
CASRRDTNYGYTF	TGTGCCAGCAGGCGGGACACCAACTATGGCTACACCTTC	TRBJ1-2	-	TRBV6-5	-
CASSPVGDDEQFF	TGTGCCAGCAGCCCTGTCGGGGACGATGAGCAGTTCTTC	TRBJ2-1	-	TRBV4-2	-
CASSPSATNEKLFF	TGTGCCAGCAGCCCGTCTGCAACTAATGAAAAACTGTTTTTT	TRBJ1-4	-	TRBV6-5	few
CASSDRQVYGYTF	TGTGCCAGCAGTGACCGACAGGTCTATGGCTACACCTTC	TRBJ1-2	-	TRBV6-5	few
CASSVQGGKPQHF	TGTGCCAGCAGTGTGCAGGGGGGTAAGCCCCAGCATTTT	TRBJ1-5	TRBD1	TRBV2	-
CASSPMTGPTEAFF	TGTGCCAGCTCACCTATGACAGGGCCCACTGAAGCTTTCTTT	TRBJ1-1	TRBD1	TRBV18	-
CASSARTQLDLRGSEAFF	TGTGCCAGCAGTGCCCGAACACAGCTAGACTTAAGGGGGTCTGAAGCTTTCTTT	TRBJ1-1	-	TRBV6-1	-
CASSQARGDGGAGELFF	TGTGCCAGCAGCCAAGCCCGAGGTGACGGTGGAGCCGGGGAGCTGTTTTTT	TRBJ2-2	-	TRBV4-2	once
CASSLLGWSTGGYGYTF	TGTGCCAGCAGTTTATTGGGTTGGTCGACAGGGGGATATGGCTACACCTTC	TRBJ1-2	TRBD1	TRBV28	-
CSGRQGYEQYF	TGCAGCGGACGACAGGGCTACGAGCAGTACTTC	TRBJ2-7	TRBD1	TRBV29-1	-
CATSRERSNQPQHF	TGTGCCACCAGCAGGGAAAGAAGCAATCAGCCCCAGCATTTT	TRBJ1-5	-	TRBV15	-
CASSPEGTSYEQYF	TGTGCCAGCAGCCCGGAGGGCACCTCCTACGAGCAGTACTTC	TRBJ2-7	-	TRBV5-4	-
CASSQISLGQYF	TGTGCCAGCAGCCAGATCTCTCTCGGGCAGTACTTC	TRBJ2-7	-	TRBV5-5	many
CASSIFRLAGDEQYF	TGTGCCAGCAGCATATTTAGACTAGCGGGAGACGAGCAGTACTTC	TRBJ2-7	TRBD2	TRBV5-6	-
CASSPQTASYEQYF	TGTGCCAGCAGCCCCCAGACAGCCTCCTACGAGCAGTACTTC	TRBJ2-7	-	TRBV7-6	few
CASSPGQGIAQPQHF	TGTGCCAGCTCACCCGGACAGGGTATCGCTCAGCCCCAGCATTTT	TRBJ1-5	TRBD1	TRBV18	few
CASSSRTLKGPTDTQYF	TGTGCCAGCAGCTCCCGGACCCTCAAGGGGCCTACAGATACGCAGTATTTT	TRBJ2-3	-	TRBV7-2	-
CASSPGTVSNQPQHF	TGTGCCAGCTCACCGGGGACGGTGAGCAATCAGCCCCAGCATTTT	TRBJ1-5	-	TRBV18	-
CASSFEAGELFF	TGTGCCAGCAGCTTTGAGGCCGGGGAGCTGTTTTTT	TRBJ2-2	-	TRBV5-4	many
CASSSLVRANEKLFF	TGTGCCAGCAGCTCCTTGGTACGGGCTAATGAAAAACTGTTTTTT	TRBJ1-4	-	TRBV5-5	-
CASSYAHGQPQHF	TGTGCCAGCAGCTACGCGCATGGCCAGCCCCAGCATTTT	TRBJ1-5	-	TRBV7-2	-
CASSEAGGGHGYIQYF	TGTGCCAGCAGTGAGGCCGGTGGCGGTCACGGATACATTCAGTACTTC	TRBJ2-4	-	TRBV2	-
CASSGKPGLAGGLSNEQFF	TGCGCCAGCAGCGGAAAACCGGGACTAGCGGGAGGGTTGAGCAATGAGCAGTTCTTC	TRBJ2-1	TRBD2	TRBV4-1	-